This TCR beta chain came from a study of T cell clones after liver transplantation. Study outcomes and limitations: Migration into the graft, not deletion, may explain lost graft donor-reactive T cells. The donor-reactive repertoire was only partly measurable in two subjects, lacking donor cells.

Trimming removed 1 base at V and 3 bases at J, with 13 bases between. The germline gives CDR1 MNHEY, CDR2 SMNVEV (reference sequence). The CDR3 sequence is 15 residues long. Comment on this clone: The antigen is unknown.

Measured with immunoSEQ multiplex PCR; TCRdb has only the in-frame clones, and not every one. Found here are approximately 51,000 clones, approximately 87% of them singletons; the top ten hold approximately 15%. The sequences come from CD8+ T cells from blood, collected 12 months after liver transplant. The V call is TRBV27, the J call TRBJ2-7; D not certain. This TCR was recovered from a human patient who received a liver transplant. Some T cells here may be from the graft donor. CDR3 nucleotides: TGTGCCAGCAGTTTATTCTTGGCGTCAGACTACGAGCAGTACTTC. It yields the protein CASSLFLASDYEQYF.